The TCR beta chain described here comes from a study of identical twins. The study, taken as a whole, reports: Researchers reported excess low generation probability among twin-shared out-of-frame alpha sequences.

There were only healthy Caucasians among the donors. TCRdb re-called the 5' RACE reads through MiXCR, storing one row per CDR3 protein. Of about 530,000 distinct CDR3 sequences listed, approximately 20% are singletons. This clonotype came up a few times. Its matching antigen is unknown. The length of the CDR3 is 13 residues. The ends were cut back, 5 bases at V and 5 bases at J, with 9 bases in the middle. The same specimen was also included in a second study, on yellow fever vaccine responses in identical twins.

The receptor's source is a woman aged 18-29 years in good health. The specimen was CD4+ T cells sorted from blood. V and J are TRBV12-3 or TRBV12-4 and TRBJ2-2, with D tentatively TRBD1 (6 bases). CDR3 nucleotide sequence: TGTGCCAGCAGTCCAGGGGTTACCGGGGAGCTGTTTTTT. The encoded protein is CASSPGVTGELFF.